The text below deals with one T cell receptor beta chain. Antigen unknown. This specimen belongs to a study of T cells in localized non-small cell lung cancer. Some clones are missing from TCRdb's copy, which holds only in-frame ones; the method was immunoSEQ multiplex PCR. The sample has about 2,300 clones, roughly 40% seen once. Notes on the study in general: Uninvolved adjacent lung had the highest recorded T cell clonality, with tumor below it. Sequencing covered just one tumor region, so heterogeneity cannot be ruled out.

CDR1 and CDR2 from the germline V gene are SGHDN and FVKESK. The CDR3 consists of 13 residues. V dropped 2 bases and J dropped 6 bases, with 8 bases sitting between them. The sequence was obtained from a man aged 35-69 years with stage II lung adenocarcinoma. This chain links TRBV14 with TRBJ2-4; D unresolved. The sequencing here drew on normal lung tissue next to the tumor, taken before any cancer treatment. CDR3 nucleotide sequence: TGTGCCAGCAGCCAAAACTGGGGAAACATTCAGTACTTC. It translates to CASSQNWGNIQYF.